This T cell receptor (beta chain) was captured by sequencing in a study of CD8 T cells in Susac syndrome. The CDR3 covers 15 residues. V dropped 3 bases and J dropped 2 bases, with 14 bases sitting between them. The V gene's germline CDR1 is SGDLS and CDR2 YYNGEE. cDNA came from roughly 0.53 to 1 ug RNA primed by random hexamers. The TCR beta CDR3 was amplified by immunoSEQ multiplex PCR across 54 Vbeta, 13 Jbeta. TCRdb called the immunoSEQ multiplex PCR reads again in MiXCR, with one record for every CDR3 protein. The sample lists 110,000 or so distinct CDR3 sequences, roughly 95% occurring once. The chain is built from TRBV9 and TRBJ1-1, with D uncertain. The sequenced sample was CD4+ T cells from PBMCs. This clonotype originated in a human donor in good health. CDR3 in amino acids: CASSATGVFNTEAFF. The CDR3 coding sequence is TGTGCCAGCAGCGCGACCGGGGTCTTTAACACTGAAGCTTTCTTT.